The rows below give T cell receptor beta chains drawn from one sample of a study of T cell repertoires in ileal Crohn's disease. Here immunoSEQ multiplex PCR was the method, and the copy in TCRdb shows in-frame clones only, minus some. The table includes roughly 9,200 clones, roughly 85% detected once. The sequencing sample was made of ileal tissue. These TCRs come from an adult with Crohn's disease. The CDR3 runs from the conserved cysteine through the conserved F or W. Each record gives: J gene, V gene, clone size, CDR3 length, D gene, CDR3 protein, CDR3 DNA. A D gene is named only where the DNA matches it firmly. Some rows mark clone size as missing; the rest say once, few, many or name a class of expanded clone.

TRBJ2-7	TRBV6-1	NA	15	NA	CASSAQTLGVDEQYF	TGTGCCAGCAGTGCGCAGACCTTGGGAGTCGACGAGCAGTACTTC
TRBJ2-5	TRBV5-1	NA	15	TRBD2	CASGLLAGGPETQYF	TGCGCCAGCGGGTTACTAGCGGGAGGGCCAGAGACCCAGTACTTC
TRBJ1-2	TRBV5-6	NA	16	TRBD1	CASSPPGTGVDYGYTF	TGTGCCAGCAGCCCCCCGGGGACAGGGGTAGACTATGGCTACACCTTC
TRBJ2-7	TRBV9	NA	12	TRBD1	CASSAPGTVLYF	TGTGCCAGCAGCGCGCCCGGGACAGTGTTGTACTTC
TRBJ2-1	TRBV4-3	NA	16	TRBD1	CASSPSMDRVGNEQFF	TGCGCCAGCAGCCCCTCCATGGACAGGGTAGGCAATGAGCAGTTCTTC
TRBJ2-1	TRBV25-1	NA	16	NA	CASSEDREAGYNEQFF	TGTGCCAGCAGTGAAGACAGGGAGGCAGGTTACAATGAGCAGTTCTTC
TRBJ2-7	TRBV6-5	few	15	NA	CASSYRRPSKYEQYF	TGTGCCAGCAGTTACCGACGGCCTAGCAAATACGAGCAGTACTTC
TRBJ2-3	TRBV2	NA	13	NA	CASMPGDTDTQYF	TGTGCCAGCATGCCCGGAGACACAGATACGCAGTATTTT
TRBJ2-1	TRBV7-6	NA	15	TRBD2	CASSFPGGGYNEQFF	TGTGCCAGCAGCTTTCCGGGGGGTGGCTACAATGAGCAGTTCTTC
TRBJ2-3	TRBV7-3	few	15	NA	CASSLRAGERDTQYF	TGTGCCAGCAGCTTAAGGGCAGGGGAGCGGGATACGCAGTATTTT
TRBJ2-7	TRBV5-6	NA	13	NA	CASSHDTTYEQYF	TGTGCCAGCAGCCATGACACGACCTACGAGCAGTACTTC
TRBJ2-3	TRBV19	medium-sized	13	TRBD1	CASRDRGADTQYF	TGTGCCAGTAGGGACAGGGGCGCAGATACGCAGTATTTT
TRBJ1-3	TRBV6-1	few	15	NA	CASSERRSSGNTIYF	TGTGCCAGCAGTGAACGGAGGAGCTCTGGAAACACCATATATTTT
TRBJ2-1	TRBV4-2	few	16	TRBD1	CASSHDKDRVGNEQFF	TGTGCCAGCAGCCACGACAAGGACAGGGTAGGAAATGAGCAGTTCTTC
TRBJ2-1	TRBV25-1	NA	10	TRBD2	CASRGLVLFF	TGTGCCAGCAGAGGACTAGTCTTGTTCTTC
TRBJ2-2	TRBV10-1	NA	15	TRBD1	CASTRTGANTGELFF	TGCGCCAGCACCCGGACAGGAGCGAACACCGGGGAGCTGTTTTTT
TRBJ2-2	TRBV9	NA	15	TRBD1	CASSFRTGSTGELFF	TGTGCCAGCAGCTTTCGGACAGGGAGTACCGGGGAGCTGTTTTTT
TRBJ1-3	TRBV27	once	15	NA	CASSLTGRLGNTIYF	TGTGCCAGCAGTTTAACAGGACGTCTTGGAAACACCATATATTTT
TRBJ2-3	TRBV29-1	few	13	NA	CSVDAGAPDTQYF	TGCAGCGTTGACGCAGGGGCCCCAGATACGCAGTATTTT
TRBJ2-3	TRBV6-4	NA	13	NA	CASSEERADTQYF	TGTGCCAGCAGTGAGGAGAGGGCAGATACGCAGTATTTT
TRBJ2-4	TRBV29-1	NA	14	NA	CSEEGRRAQNIQYF	TGCAGCGAGGAGGGGCGACGGGCCCAAAACATTCAGTACTTC
TRBJ2-1	TRBV9	NA	15	NA	CASSEGQGRSNEQFF	TGTGCCAGCAGCGAAGGGCAGGGTAGGAGCAATGAGCAGTTCTTC
TRBJ2-5	TRBV7-2	NA	17	TRBD2	CASSRRAGVSGGETQYF	TGTGCCAGCAGCCGCCGAGCCGGTGTCTCGGGGGGGGAGACCCAGTACTTC
TRBJ1-2	TRBV7-2	NA	14	NA	CASSLATEIYGYTF	TGTGCCAGCAGCTTAGCTACCGAGATCTATGGCTACACCTTC
TRBJ1-2	TRBV6-5	NA	14	NA	CASSSLGGNHGYTF	TGTGCCAGCAGTTCCTTGGGAGGGAATCATGGCTACACCTTC
TRBJ2-7	TRBV11-2	NA	13	NA	CASSLGGSYEQYF	TGTGCCAGCAGCTTAGGAGGATCTTACGAGCAGTACTTC
TRBJ2-1	TRBV19	NA	12	TRBD1	CASSIEDRDKFF	TGTGCCAGTAGCATCGAGGACAGGGATAAGTTCTTC
TRBJ2-7	TRBV2	NA	13	TRBD2	CASRGRAAREQYF	TGTGCCAGCCGCGGGAGGGCCGCGAGAGAGCAGTACTTC
TRBJ1-1	TRBV6-4	NA	15	TRBD1	CASSEQGGMNTEAFF	TGTGCCAGCAGTGAACAGGGGGGTATGAACACTGAAGCTTTCTTT
TRBJ2-5	TRBV5-1	NA	14	NA	CASSLGGWAETQYF	TGCGCCAGCAGCTTGGGTGGATGGGCAGAGACCCAGTACTTC